The next 25 T cell receptor beta chains were all read from a single sample in a study of blood T cell repertoires in COVID-19. Only in-frame clones appear in the TCRdb table, and some are missing; sequencing was by immunoSEQ multiplex PCR. Here the sample spans about 200,000 clones, 80% to 90% being singletons. The specimen sequenced was peripheral blood. The receptors were sampled from a woman between 40 and 55 years old with active or convalescent COVID-19.

This clone was observed a handful of times. This chain joins TRBV15 and TRBJ2-7; D call uncertain. CDR3 length: 14 residues. V was trimmed by 1 base and J by 0 bases, leaving 7 bases between them. CDR1 is LNHNV, CDR2 YYDKDF, per germline (reference sequence). CDR3 sequence reads: CATSRAAGSYEQYF. CDR3 DNA sequence: TGTGCCACCAGCAGAGCGGCAGGCTCCTACGAGCAGTACTTC.

J is TRBJ2-2 and V is TRBV19; tentatively, D is TRBD1 (6 bases). Between the trimmed V and J ends, which lost 4 bases and 1 base, there was a span of 16 bases. Per germline, CDR1 LNHDA and CDR2 SQIVND (reference sequence). The CDR3 is 17 residues long. DNA of the CDR3: TGTGCCAGTAGTAAGGGGGTAGATTCGGGGAACACCGGGGAGCTGTTTTTT. This encodes CASSKGVDSGNTGELFF. The whole variable domain, remainder taken from reference TRBV19 and TRBJ2-2, is DGGITQSPKYLFRKEGQNVTLSCEQNLNHDAMYWYRQDPGQGLRLIYYSQIVNDFQKGDIAEGYSVSREKKESFPLTVTSAQKNPTAFYLCASSKGVDSGNTGELFFGEGSRLTVL.

J is TRBJ1-2 and V is TRBV5-1, with TRBD1 matching over 8 bases. The CDR3 has 15 amino acids. V lost 0 bases to trimming and J lost 5 bases; unmatched junction nucleotides: 6. Germline V gives CDR1 SGHRS, CDR2 YFSETQ. The CDR3 protein is CASSLVQGASYGYTF. CDR3 DNA: TGCGCCAGCAGCTTGGTTCAGGGGGCGTCTTATGGCTACACCTTC.

The V and J genes are TRBV21-1 and TRBJ1-2; the DNA was not compared with TRBD1, the D call given in the table. TRBV21-1 is termed a pseudogene. The CDR3 spans 14 residues. CDR3 sequence (DNA): TGTGCCAGCAGCCTAATCCGACAGGGCGAAGGCTACACCTTC. Translated, it gives CASSLIRQGEGYTF.

The chain is built from TRBV10-1 and TRBJ2-1; 7 nucleotides match TRBD2. Unmatched junction bases numbered 7, after V lost 3 bases and J lost 5 bases. The CDR3 loop spans 15 amino acids. Per germline, CDR1 WNHNN and CDR2 SYGVQD (reference sequence). CDR3 region: CASSDGGSGNNEQFF. For the CDR3, the DNA is TGCGCCAGCAGTGATGGCGGGAGTGGCAACAATGAGCAGTTCTTC.

The chain recombines TRBV7-2 with TRBJ2-1; 10 bases align to TRBD1. With V trimmed by 5 bases and J by 4 bases, 8 bases remained unmatched. The V gene's germline CDR1 is SGHTA and CDR2 FQGNSA. This CDR3 region has 16 residues. The CDR3: CASSHLQGQGYNEQFF. The CDR3 DNA sequence: TGTGCCAGCAGCCATCTTCAGGGACAGGGGTACAATGAGCAGTTCTTC. The full variable domain, completed using reference TRBV7-2 and TRBJ2-1, is GAGVSQSPSNKVTEKGKDVELRCDPISGHTALYWYRQSLGQGLEFLIYFQGNSAPDKSGLPSDRFSAERTGGSVSTLTIQRTQQEDSAVYLCASSHLQGQGYNEQFFGPGTRLTVL.

The count of this clone is one. V gene TRBV3-1 (or the pseudogene TRBV3-2) combines with J gene TRBJ1-1; possible D gene TRBD1, 5 bases. V gave up 1 base and J gave up 0 bases, with 9 bases separating them. This CDR3 has 15 residues. Germline V gene lookup returns CDR1 LGHDT and CDR2 YNNKEL (reference sequence). The CDR3 reads CASSQASRVNTEAFF. The CDR3 DNA reads TGTGCCAGCAGCCAAGCCAGCAGGGTGAACACTGAAGCTTTCTTT.

CDR3 nucleotides: TGTGCCAGCAGCTCTGGTCGAGAATACGAGCAGTACTTC. Translation gives CASSSGREYEQYF. The chain has TRBV6-5 and TRBJ2-7; D ambiguous. Germline V lookup: CDR1 MNHEY, CDR2 SVGAGI. V lost 6 bases to trimming and J lost 4 bases, with 13 bases between them. The CDR3 length is 13 residues.

This rearrangement joins TRBV7-8 to TRBJ2-3; 7 nucleotides match TRBD1. The germline CDR1 and CDR2 sequences are SGHVS and FQNEAQ. The V gene end was trimmed by 2 bases and the J gene end by 6 bases; junction bases not matched to a gene: 2. This CDR3 region has 13 residues. The CDR3 protein is CASSLRGGDTQYF. CDR3 sequence (DNA): TGTGCCAGCAGCTTACGAGGGGGCGATACGCAGTATTTT.

This clone was counted once. V is TRBV6-5 and J is TRBJ2-3, with 8 bases fitting TRBD1. Trimming cost V 7 bases and J 0 bases; bases outside gene matches: 6. Germline V gene data show CDR1 as MNHEY and CDR2 as SVGAGI. This CDR3 region has 15 residues. The CDR3 loop is CASNRQGASTDTQYF. The CDR3 nucleotides are TGTGCCAGCAACCGGCAGGGGGCGAGCACAGATACGCAGTATTTT.

V gene TRBV28 combines with J gene TRBJ2-3, with 7 bases fitting TRBD1. CDR3 size: 13 residues. J was trimmed by 2 bases and V by 9 bases; bases with no gene match: 5. The V gene's germline CDR1 is MDHEN and CDR2 SYDVKM. CDR3 amino acids: CASGDRTTDTQYF. As DNA, the CDR3 is TGTGCCAGTGGGGACAGAACCACAGATACGCAGTATTTT.

J is TRBJ2-7 and V is TRBV15; possibly TRBD1 for D (5 bases). Germline V gene lookup returns CDR1 LNHNV and CDR2 YYDKDF (reference sequence). V lost 0 bases to trimming and J lost 7 bases, with 10 bases between them. This CDR3 comprises 13 residues. DNA of the CDR3: TGTGCCACCAGCAGAGATCATAGGGGAGAGCAGTACTTC. Amino acid sequence: CATSRDHRGEQYF.

This rearrangement joins TRBV2 to TRBJ2-2; D unresolved. V was clipped by 7 bases and J by 3 bases, with 12 bases between them. The CDR3 has 14 amino acids. Per the germline V gene, CDR1 is SNHLY and CDR2 is FYNNEI. The CDR3 DNA is TGTGCCAGCAATCAAGTAGTGCACACCGGGGAGCTGTTTTTT. Encoded protein: CASNQVVHTGELFF.

This clone appeared once. V and J are TRBV6-6 and TRBJ1-2; TRBD1 might be the D (5 bases). Germline V lookup: CDR1 MNHNY, CDR2 SVGAGI (reference sequence). Trimming took off 0 bases at V and 8 bases at J, with 16 bases between the two ends. This CDR3 region has 15 residues. CDR3 in DNA: TGTGCCAGCAGTTACTCTGGGGGACGGGAGTCAGGCTACACCTTC. Protein product: CASSYSGGRESGYTF.

Comments on this clone: Other DNA sequences in this sample translate to the same CDR3. This sequence joins TRBV28 and TRBJ1-1; unclear D gene. V dropped 5 bases and J dropped 2 bases, with 9 bases sitting between them. Germline-derived CDR1 and CDR2 are MDHEN and SYDVKM. This CDR3 has 13 residues. The CDR3 region is CASSLTGNTEAFF. CDR3 sequence (DNA): TGTGCCAGCAGTCTGACGGGAAACACTGAAGCTTTCTTT.

The V gene is TRBV19, the J gene TRBJ2-1; 11 bases match TRBD2. The length of the CDR3 is 13 residues. Germline assignment: CDR1 LNHDA and CDR2 SQIVND (reference sequence). V was clipped by 6 bases and J by 8 bases; unmatched bases: 3. The CDR3 loop is CASRPLAGDEQFF. The CDR3 nucleotides read TGTGCCAGTAGACCACTAGCGGGGGATGAGCAGTTCTTC. Full variable domain (rest looked up from reference TRBV19 and TRBJ2-1): DGGITQSPKYLFRKEGQNVTLSCEQNLNHDAMYWYRQDPGQGLRLIYYSQIVNDFQKGDIAEGYSVSREKKESFPLTVTSAQKNPTAFYLCASRPLAGDEQFFGPGTRLTVL.

This clone was found a few times. The chain couples TRBV11-3 to TRBJ2-3; weak D call: TRBD1 (5 bases). This CDR3 contains 15 residues. Germline CDR1 reads SGHNT; CDR2 reads YENEEA. V gave up 0 bases and J gave up 4 bases, with 11 bases separating them. DNA of the CDR3: TGTGCCAGCAGCTTAGACGCAGGGTCCCCAGATACGCAGTATTTT. It codes for CASSLDAGSPDTQYF.

The chain uses TRBV2 and TRBJ2-7; 12 bases line up with TRBD2. The CDR3 spans 14 residues. The germline V gene encodes CDR1 SNHLY and CDR2 FYNNEI. V trimming: 10 bases; J trimming: 3 bases; junction bases outside the gene matches: 7. In DNA, the CDR3 is TGTGCCACCCGGACTAGCGGGACCCGCTACGAGCAGTACTTC. It yields the protein CATRTSGTRYEQYF.

The chain couples TRBV18 to TRBJ1-5, with D unclear. Germline CDR1 is KGHSH and CDR2 is LQKENI. CDR3 length: 15 amino acids. V was shortened by 2 bases and J by 0 bases, with 8 bases between the two germline ends. The CDR3 spells CASSPEHYSNQPQHF. The DNA of the CDR3 is TGTGCCAGCTCACCAGAACATTATAGCAATCAGCCCCAGCATTTT.

This clone has just one count. The chain carries TRBV18 and TRBJ1-2; D is possibly TRBD1 (5 bases). The CDR3 totals 13 residues. Germline V lookup: CDR1 KGHSH, CDR2 LQKENI. The V and J ends lost 4 bases and 5 bases respectively, with 11 bases between them. CDR3 DNA: TGTGCCAGCTCACTTCCCCAGGGATATGGCTACACCTTC. This codes for CASSLPQGYGYTF.

The chain employs TRBV6-2 or TRBV6-3 and TRBJ2-1; 8 bases are a match to TRBD2. V was pared by 5 bases and J by 0 bases, with 6 bases of the junction left unmatched. Germline loops: CDR1 MNHEY, CDR2 SVGEGT. The CDR3 covers 16 residues. CDR3 protein: CASSKQRGSSYNEQFF. In nucleotides, the CDR3 is TGTGCCAGCAGTAAGCAGCGGGGGAGCTCCTACAATGAGCAGTTCTTC.

V usage is TRBV5-4 and J usage is TRBJ2-1; 12 bases are shared with TRBD1. In germline, CDR1 is SGHNT, CDR2 YYREEE (reference sequence). With 4 bases clipped from V and 5 bases from J, the junction kept 13 bases outside the gene matches. This CDR3 spans 18 amino acids. The CDR3 here is CASSLRDRGRVGNNEQFF. The CDR3 bases are TGTGCCAGCAGCCTGCGGGACAGGGGGCGCGTGGGAAACAATGAGCAGTTCTTC.

The gene calls are TRBV6-1 and TRBJ1-2; D call uncertain. CDR1 is MNHNS, CDR2 SASEGT, per germline. The CDR3 sequence is 17 residues long. V was pared by 0 bases and J by 4 bases, with 18 bases between. CDR3 sequence reads: CASSEAGSVGESYGYTF. The DNA of the CDR3 is TGTGCCAGCAGTGAAGCTGGTTCGGTAGGAGAATCCTATGGCTACACCTTC.

V and J are TRBV28 and TRBJ2-2, with 7 positions matching TRBD1. Germline V lookup: CDR1 MDHEN, CDR2 SYDVKM. This CDR3 contains 14 residues. Trimming cost V 11 bases and J 0 bases; bases outside gene matches: 6. The CDR3 sequence is CAGTGTANTGELFF. The CDR3 nucleotides are TGTGCCGGCACCGGGACAGCGAACACCGGGGAGCTGTTTTTT.

This clone came up once. The CDR3 loop is CASSLIRDNSGANVLTF. In DNA, the CDR3 is TGCGCCAGCAGCTTGATCAGGGATAACTCTGGGGCCAACGTCCTGACTTTC. This sequence joins TRBV5-1 and TRBJ2-6; tentatively, D is TRBD1 (5 bases). Germline CDR1 and CDR2: SGHRS and YFSETQ. V lost 1 base, J lost 0 bases, and 11 bases lay in between. CDR3 length: 17 amino acids. The full variable domain, with the rest looked up from reference TRBV5-1 and TRBJ2-6, is KAGVTQTPRYLIKTRGQQVTLSCSPISGHRSVSWYQQTPGQGLQFLFEYFSETQRNKGNFPGRFSGRQFSNSRSEMNVSTLELGDSALYLCASSLIRDNSGANVLTFGAGSRLTVL.